This T cell receptor beta chain was captured in a study of blood T cell repertoires in COVID-19. Study at large: The United States, Italy and Spain supplied acute and convalescent COVID-19 samples.

The CDR3 is made up of 15 amino acids. V shed 4 bases and J 5 bases; nucleotides not matched to a gene: 9. In germline, CDR1 is SGHRS, CDR2 YFSETQ. The assay was immunoSEQ multiplex PCR, and TCRdb's table has in-frame clones only and misses some. The table includes around 87,000 clones, 80% detected once. Sequencing input: peripheral blood. The V gene is TRBV5-1, the J gene TRBJ2-7, with 10 bases that match TRBD1. The origin of this receptor is a human donor in a cohort sampled during active COVID-19. The chain's CDR3 is CASSTTGGALDEQYF. CDR3 DNA: TGCGCCAGCAGCACGACAGGGGGCGCTTTGGACGAGCAGTACTTC. The whole variable domain, filled in from reference TRBV5-1 and TRBJ2-7, reads KAGVTQTPRYLIKTRGQQVTLSCSPISGHRSVSWYQQTPGQGLQFLFEYFSETQRNKGNFPGRFSGRQFSNSRSEMNVSTLELGDSALYLCASSTTGGALDEQYFGPGTRLTVT.